Each of the 27 T cell receptor beta chains below was sequenced from the same sample in a study of human versus mouse CDR3 diversity and MHC coevolution (dated by TCRdb to about 2017). Library preparation employed the immunoSEQ multiplex PCR assay. TCRdb carries this immuneACCESS record with in-frame sequences only. Its versions omit some clonotypes, under half of them owing to an unresolved V gene in the studies checked, with the rest unexplained. The sample contains about 73,000 clones, under 95% of them found a single time. The top ten clonotypes cover roughly 0.16% of the sample. Sample: naive CD4+ T cells from blood. The cell subset or site label, as the study defines it: CD45RO-negative CD62L-positive naive CD4 T cells. Receptor source: a person between 30 and 69 years old in good health.

The rearrangement joins TRBV10-1 to TRBJ1-1; 7 positions match TRBD1. Looked up from germline, CDR1 is WNHNN and CDR2 is SYGVQD (reference sequence). The CDR3 is made up of 13 amino acids. The V and J ends lost 6 bases and 1 base, in that order; junction bases with no gene match: 2. CDR3 amino acids: CASRRTGNTEAFF. In nucleotides, the CDR3 is TGCGCCAGCAGAAGGACAGGGAACACTGAAGCTTTCTTT.

The V call is TRBV25-1, the J call TRBJ2-5; TRBD2 matches at 16 bases. This CDR3 spans 16 amino acids. CDR1 is MGHDK and CDR2 is SYGVNS in the germline V gene. J was trimmed by 5 bases and V by 6 bases; bases with no gene match: 6. CDR3 region: CASRGLAGGEGETQYF. The CDR3 nucleotides read TGTGCCAGCAGGGGACTAGCGGGAGGGGAGGGGGAGACCCAGTACTTC.

The DNA of the CDR3 is TGTGCCAGCTCACCGACCAGGGGATGGGGTGAAAAACTGTTTTTT. This encodes CASSPTRGWGEKLFF. The chain employs TRBV18 and TRBJ1-4, with a weak D call TRBD1 (6 bases). The CDR3 spans 15 residues. CDR1 is KGHSH and CDR2 is LQKENI in the germline V gene. The ends were cut back, 3 bases at V and 7 bases at J, with 15 bases in the middle.

J is TRBJ2-5 and V is TRBV5-1; 9 positions match TRBD1. Germline loops: CDR1 SGHRS, CDR2 YFSETQ. J lost 4 bases, V lost 3 bases, and 7 bases had no gene match. CDR3 length equals 15 residues. The CDR3 region is CASSSGQGNAETQYF. The DNA for the CDR3 is TGCGCCAGCAGCTCGGGACAGGGTAATGCAGAGACCCAGTACTTC.

This rearrangement joins TRBV19 to TRBJ2-7; TRBD2 aligns across 9 bases. The germline CDR1 and CDR2 sequences are LNHDA and SQIVND (reference sequence). CDR3 length: 15 residues. With 4 bases clipped from V and 5 bases from J, the junction kept 9 bases outside the gene matches. The CDR3 protein is CASSRGLADGDEQYF. DNA for the CDR3: TGTGCCAGTAGTAGGGGACTAGCTGACGGGGACGAGCAGTACTTC.

The chain carries TRBV28 and TRBJ1-2, with a tentative D call TRBD1 (6 bases). Germline V gene lookup returns CDR1 MDHEN and CDR2 SYDVKM. Trimming pared 10 bases from V and 8 bases from J, leaving 11 bases between. The length of the CDR3 is 10 residues. CDR3 region: CATQGQGYTF. CDR3 nucleotide sequence: TGTGCCACCCAGGGGCAAGGCTACACCTTC.

The J gene is TRBJ2-6, the V gene TRBV10-3; 7 bases map to TRBD1. V trimming: 2 bases; J trimming: 2 bases; junction bases outside the gene matches: 3. Germline CDR1 reads ENHRY; CDR2 reads SYGVKD. The CDR3 has 16 residues. CDR3 DNA: TGTGCCATCAGTGAGGCCACAGGGGCTGGGGCCAACGTCCTGACTTTC. Residues: CAISEATGAGANVLTF.

This chain uses TRBV5-4 with TRBJ2-2; 7 bases map to TRBD1. V was clipped by 5 bases and J by 1 base; unmatched bases: 2. Germline V gives CDR1 SGHNT, CDR2 YYREEE (reference sequence). The CDR3 is 14 amino acids. Here the CDR3 reads CASSRQGNTGELFF. The CDR3 coding sequence is TGTGCCAGCAGTAGACAGGGGAACACCGGGGAGCTGTTTTTT.

This clone came up once. V gene TRBV5-1 combines with J gene TRBJ1-6; D might be TRBD1 (6 bases). Trimming removed 2 bases from V and 3 bases from J, with 12 bases in between. The CDR3 runs 16 residues. CDR1 SGHRS and CDR2 YFSETQ come from the germline V gene. CDR3 sequence (DNA): TGCGCCAGCAGCTTAGGGGGGGATAACTATAATTCACCCCTCCACTTT. It encodes CASSLGGDNYNSPLHF.

The chain recombines TRBV27 with TRBJ1-4; 7 bases align to TRBD1. The CDR3 runs to 14 residues. Germline V gene sequence: CDR1 MNHEY, CDR2 SMNVEV (reference sequence). Germline trimming cut 6 bases from V and 5 bases from J; bases unmatched to any gene: 6. CDR3 in DNA: TGTGCCAGCAGCGACAGGGAACCCAATGAAAAACTGTTTTTT. This sequence encodes CASSDREPNEKLFF.

This CDR3 is CASSLEIGRNGNTEAFF. The CDR3 region has the DNA TGCGCCAGCAGCTTGGAAATAGGCAGGAACGGGAACACTGAAGCTTTCTTT. This chain connects TRBV5-1 to TRBJ1-1; D gene ambiguous. Trimming stripped 0 bases from V and 1 base from J, with 16 bases between. The CDR3 has 17 residues. CDR1 is SGHRS, CDR2 YFSETQ, per germline.

About this clone itself: Distinct nucleotide sequences in the sample also encode this CDR3. J is TRBJ2-2 and V is TRBV5-1, with a possible D match to TRBD2 (5 bases). This CDR3 region has 15 residues. The V end was cut by 1 base, the J end by 2 bases, with 9 bases between. CDR1 and CDR2 from the germline V gene are SGHRS and YFSETQ. In nucleotides, the CDR3 is TGCGCCAGCAGCTTGTACGGGGAAAACACCGGGGAGCTGTTTTTT. Protein sequence: CASSLYGENTGELFF.

The chain combines TRBV15 with TRBJ2-7, with D unresolved. This CDR3 spans 15 amino acids. V was pared by 1 base and J by 0 bases, with 10 bases between. Germline loops: CDR1 LNHNV, CDR2 YYDKDF (reference sequence). The CDR3 coding sequence is TGTGCCACCAGCAGAGCTGGCGGAACCTCCTACGAGCAGTACTTC. Encoded protein: CATSRAGGTSYEQYF.

The chain has TRBV2 and TRBJ1-1; 7 nucleotides line up with TRBD1. V gave up 6 bases and J gave up 8 bases; unmatched junction bases: 12. The CDR3 totals 14 residues. Germline V gene lookup returns CDR1 SNHLY and CDR2 FYNNEI. CDR3 sequence reads: CASRRQGSLEEAFF. The DNA for the CDR3 is TGTGCCAGCAGGCGACAGGGTTCTCTCGAAGAAGCTTTCTTT.

The rearrangement joins TRBV6-1 to TRBJ1-5; D not certain. The CDR3 contains 17 residues. Germline CDR1 MNHNS, CDR2 SASEGT. V lost 1 base and J 5 bases, leaving 18 bases between the germline ends. The chain's CDR3 is CASSEVERVRVYQPQHF. The DNA for the CDR3 is TGTGCCAGCAGTGAAGTCGAGAGGGTACGTGTTTATCAGCCCCAGCATTTT.

The J gene is TRBJ1-1, the V gene TRBV28; D not resolved. The CDR3 spans 14 residues. CDR1 and CDR2 (germline): MDHEN, SYDVKM. Trimming took 5 bases from V and 4 from J, leaving 14 bases between them. The CDR3 sequence: CASSRWAGGTEAFF. Here the CDR3 DNA reads TGTGCCAGCAGTCGTTGGGCGGGCGGCACTGAAGCTTTCTTT.

The chain combines TRBV6-5 with TRBJ1-5; no reliable D call. Germline V gives CDR1 MNHEY, CDR2 SVGAGI. CDR3 length: 12 residues. CDR3 in amino acids: CAAGGGNQPQHF. CDR3 in DNA: TGTGCTGCGGGTGGTGGCAATCAGCCCCAGCATTTT.

The chain recombines TRBV6-1 with TRBJ2-7; TRBD2 matches at 8 bases. CDR1 and CDR2 from the germline V gene are MNHNS and SASEGT. The CDR3 covers 14 residues. V lost 7 bases, J lost 5 bases, and 10 bases stayed unmatched. The CDR3 is CASKREWSADEQYF. In DNA form, the CDR3 reads TGTGCCAGCAAGCGGGAGTGGAGCGCCGACGAGCAGTACTTC.

The chain has TRBV18 and TRBJ2-6; 12 bases match TRBD1. The CDR3 totals 18 residues. Germline-derived CDR1 and CDR2 are KGHSH and LQKENI. V was clipped by 2 bases and J by 4 bases; unmatched bases: 6. CDR3 protein: CASSPRGQGASGANVLTF. DNA for the CDR3: TGTGCCAGCTCACCAAGGGGACAGGGGGCATCAGGGGCCAACGTCCTGACTTTC. The full variable domain, its missing parts supplied by reference TRBV18 and TRBJ2-6, is NAGVMQNPRHLVRRRGQEARLRCSPMKGHSHVYWYRQLPEEGLKFMVYLQKENIIDESGMPKERFSAEFPKEGPSILRIQQVVRGDSAAYFCASSPRGQGASGANVLTFGAGSRLTVL.

V usage is TRBV19 and J usage is TRBJ2-2; 8 nucleotides align to TRBD1. Germline V gene data show CDR1 as LNHDA and CDR2 as SQIVND (reference sequence). The trim removed 4 bases at V and 6 bases at J, leaving 4 bases unmatched. CDR3 length: 14 residues. The CDR3 sequence: CASSTGQAAGELFF. The CDR3 DNA is TGTGCCAGTAGTACGGGACAGGCCGCCGGGGAGCTGTTTTTT.

The rearrangement uses TRBV15 and TRBJ2-4; D perhaps matches TRBD2 (5 bases). Germline CDR1 LNHNV, CDR2 YYDKDF (reference sequence). The CDR3 consists of 16 residues. Deletions cut 5 bases from V and 12 bases from J, with 26 bases between. CDR3 sequence (DNA): TGTGCCACCAGCGGGCAACCTCAAGGGCCGGACGGAGGTCAGTACTTC. This codes for CATSGQPQGPDGGQYF.

As DNA, the CDR3 is TGTGCCTCATGTGCCGGACTAGCCGTCGGGAATGAGCAGTTCTTC. Protein product: CASCAGLAVGNEQFF. This chain links TRBV30 with TRBJ2-1; 8 bases align to TRBD2. The ends lost 7 bases at V and 7 bases at J; junction bases unmatched: 15. CDR3 size: 15 residues. Germline CDR1 is GTSNPN and CDR2 is SVGIG (reference sequence).

The chain links TRBV6-5 to TRBJ1-1, with TRBD1 matching 9 bases. J lost 10 bases, V lost 10 bases, and 7 bases had no gene match. The CDR3 totals 11 residues. CDR1 and CDR2 (germline): MNHEY, SVGAGI. CDR3 in amino acids: CATYRGLVAFF. The CDR3 DNA sequence: TGTGCCACCTACAGGGGGCTGGTAGCTTTCTTT.

The chain has TRBV18 and TRBJ2-3; 7 nucleotides align to TRBD2. The germline CDR1 and CDR2 sequences are KGHSH and LQKENI. Germline trimming cut 4 bases from V and 0 bases from J; bases unmatched to any gene: 4. This CDR3 is 15 amino acids long. For the CDR3, the DNA is TGTGCCAGCTCACAACTAGCGTCTAGCACAGATACGCAGTATTTT. Protein sequence: CASSQLASSTDTQYF.

This chain uses TRBV7-9 with TRBJ2-7; maybe TRBD2 (7 bases). The germline gives CDR1 SEHNR, CDR2 FQNEAQ (reference sequence). CDR3 length: 16 amino acids. V shed 5 bases and J shed 4 bases, with 21 bases lying between them. In DNA form, the CDR3 reads TGTGCCAGCAGCCCCCTGGGGGGGGCGCGTTTGTACGAGCAGTACTTC. Protein product: CASSPLGGARLYEQYF.

This chain uses TRBV6-6 with TRBJ2-7, with 7 bases that match TRBD2. The length of the CDR3 is 12 residues. Germline lookup yields CDR1 MNHNY and CDR2 SVGAGI (reference sequence). Losses at the gene ends were 5 bases for V and 4 bases for J; bases not matched to a gene: 2. In DNA form, the CDR3 reads TGTGCCAGCAGTGCCGGGGGGTACGAGCAGTACTTC. Translating gives CASSAGGYEQYF.

The chain combines TRBV10-3 with TRBJ2-3; TRBD2 matches 11 bases. The CDR3 spans 14 residues. The J segment lost 5 bases and the V segment lost 2 bases, leaving 0 bases of the junction unmatched. CDR1 is ENHRY and CDR2 is SYGVKD in the germline V gene. CDR3 bases: TGTGCCATCAGTGAGACTAGCGGGAGAGATACGCAGTATTTT. It encodes CAISETSGRDTQYF.